These 8 T cell receptor beta chains were all obtained from the same sample, sequenced in a study of blood T cells in healthy people across ages. A second about 6 to 12 cycle PCR used barcoded and J-beta primers. TCRdb used MiXCR to reprocess the 5' RACE reads, holding one entry per CDR3 protein. Seen here are 1,500,000 or so distinct CDR3 sequences, less than 45% observed once, and the top ten hold around 4%. The specimen was blood. The source is a woman younger than 30 in good health.

This clonotype came up a few times. The chain is built from TRBV20-1 and TRBJ2-7, with TRBD2 as a possible D gene (5 bases). Trimming cost V 3 bases and J 3 bases, with 12 bases left between them. Germline-derived CDR1 and CDR2 are DFQATT and SNEGSKA (reference sequence). This CDR3 is 13 amino acids long. CDR3 protein: CSASEGTYYEQYF. The CDR3 DNA reads TGCAGTGCTAGTGAGGGCACCTACTACGAGCAGTACTTC.

The J gene is TRBJ1-1, the V gene TRBV28; 8 bases are a match to TRBD1. The V segment lost 5 bases and the J segment 4 bases; nucleotides outside the gene matches: 9. CDR1 is MDHEN, CDR2 SYDVKM, per germline. CDR3 length: 15 residues. CDR3 DNA sequence: TGTGCCAGCAGTCTCCCACAGGGGGTTCCCACTGAAGCTTTCTTT. Protein sequence: CASSLPQGVPTEAFF.

This clonotype was seen a few times. V usage is TRBV20-1 and J usage is TRBJ1-1; D is uncertain. CDR3 length equals 11 residues. Germline CDR1 reads DFQATT; CDR2 reads SNEGSKA (reference sequence). Trimming shortened V by 3 bases and J by 5 bases, and 7 bases separated the two germline ends. The chain's CDR3 is CSARKMTEAFF. In DNA, the CDR3 is TGCAGTGCTAGGAAGATGACTGAAGCTTTCTTT.

Of note for this clonotype: Relative to the germline gene, one junction end is altered; a read error may explain this. The rearrangement joins TRBV3-1 to TRBJ2-6; D is possibly TRBD1 (5 bases). Germline CDR1 and CDR2: LGHDT and YNNKEL (reference sequence). This CDR3 spans 16 amino acids. CDR3 sequence reads: CASSHARQSGANVLTF. CDR3 sequence (DNA): TGTGCCAGCAGCCACGCCAGGCAGTCTGGGGCTAACGTCCTGACTTTC.

This clonotype has more than one count but fewer than ten. The chain is built from TRBV4-3 and TRBJ1-1, with D perhaps TRBD1 (5 bases). The CDR3 consists of 15 residues. Between the trimmed V and J ends, which lost 1 base and 4 bases, there was a span of 13 bases. Per germline, CDR1 LGHNA and CDR2 YSLEER. CDR3 residues: CASSQGRGYVTEAFF. In nucleotides, the CDR3 is TGCGCCAGCAGCCAAGGACGGGGCTATGTCACTGAAGCTTTCTTT.

This clonotype appeared many times. The V and J genes are TRBV12-3 or TRBV12-4 and TRBJ1-5; 9 nucleotides agree with TRBD1. The CDR3 has 14 amino acids. J lost 4 bases, V lost 6 bases, and 4 bases had no gene match. CDR3 region: CASRLGQGNQPQHF. The CDR3 region has the DNA TGTGCCAGCAGACTCGGACAGGGGAATCAGCCCCAGCATTTT.

This chain uses TRBV29-1 with TRBJ2-2; 10 positions match TRBD2. The CDR3 is 18 amino acids. The V and J ends lost 4 bases and 0 bases, in that order; junction bases with no gene match: 11. CDR1 is SQVTM, CDR2 ANQGSEA, per germline. The CDR3 spells CSVAGLAVEVANTGELFF. The CDR3 nucleotides read TGCAGCGTTGCTGGACTAGCGGTCGAAGTCGCGAACACCGGGGAGCTGTTTTTT.

This clonotype was seen a handful of times. The chain has TRBV12-3 or TRBV12-4 and TRBJ2-3; 7 nucleotides match TRBD1. Trimming took 6 bases from V and 4 from J; bases not matched to a gene: 7. CDR3 length: 14 amino acids. The CDR3 DNA sequence: TGTGCCAGCAGCCCTGACAGGGATTCAGATACGCAGTATTTT. Encoded protein: CASSPDRDSDTQYF.